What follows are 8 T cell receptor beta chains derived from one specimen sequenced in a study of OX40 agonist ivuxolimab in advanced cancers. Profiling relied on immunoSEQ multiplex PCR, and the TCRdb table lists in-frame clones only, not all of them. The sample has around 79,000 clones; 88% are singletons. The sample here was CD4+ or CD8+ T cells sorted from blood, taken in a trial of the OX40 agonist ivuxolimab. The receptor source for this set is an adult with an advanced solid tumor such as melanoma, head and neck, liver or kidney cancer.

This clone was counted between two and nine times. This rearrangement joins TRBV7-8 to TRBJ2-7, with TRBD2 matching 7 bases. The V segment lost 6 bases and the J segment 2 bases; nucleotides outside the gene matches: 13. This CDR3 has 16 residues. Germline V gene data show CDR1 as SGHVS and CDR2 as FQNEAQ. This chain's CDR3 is CASRKGIAGDTYEQYF. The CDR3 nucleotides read TGTGCCAGCAGGAAGGGAATAGCGGGCGATACCTACGAGCAGTACTTC.

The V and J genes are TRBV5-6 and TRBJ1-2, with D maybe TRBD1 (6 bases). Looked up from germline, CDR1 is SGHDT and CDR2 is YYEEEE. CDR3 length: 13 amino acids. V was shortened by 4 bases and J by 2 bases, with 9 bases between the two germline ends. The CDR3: CASSPDRNYGYTF. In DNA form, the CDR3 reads TGTGCCAGCAGCCCGGACAGAAACTATGGCTACACCTTC.

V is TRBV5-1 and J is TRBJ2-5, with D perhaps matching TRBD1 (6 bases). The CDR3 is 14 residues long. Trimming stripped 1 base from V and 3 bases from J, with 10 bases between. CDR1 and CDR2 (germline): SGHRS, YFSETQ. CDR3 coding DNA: TGCGCCAGCAGCTTGCAGGGGAATGAAGAGACCCAGTACTTC. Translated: CASSLQGNEETQYF.

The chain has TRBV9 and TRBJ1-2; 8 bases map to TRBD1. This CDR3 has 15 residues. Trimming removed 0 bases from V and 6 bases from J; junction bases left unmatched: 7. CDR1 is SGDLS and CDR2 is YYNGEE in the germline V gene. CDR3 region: CASSVDMGQVDGYTF. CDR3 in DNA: TGTGCCAGCAGCGTAGATATGGGACAGGTTGATGGCTACACCTTC.

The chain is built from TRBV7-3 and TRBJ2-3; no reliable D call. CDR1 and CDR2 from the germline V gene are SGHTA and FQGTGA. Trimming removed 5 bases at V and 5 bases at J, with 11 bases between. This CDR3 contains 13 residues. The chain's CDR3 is CASSLRPEDTQYF. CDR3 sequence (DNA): TGTGCCAGCAGCCTCCGCCCCGAAGATACGCAGTATTTT. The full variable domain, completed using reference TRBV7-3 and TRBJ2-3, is GAGVSQTPSNKVTEKGKYVELRCDPISGHTALYWYRQSLGQGPEFLIYFQGTGAADDSGLPNDRFFAVRPEGSVSTLKIQRTERGDSAVYLCASSLRPEDTQYFGPGTRLTVL.

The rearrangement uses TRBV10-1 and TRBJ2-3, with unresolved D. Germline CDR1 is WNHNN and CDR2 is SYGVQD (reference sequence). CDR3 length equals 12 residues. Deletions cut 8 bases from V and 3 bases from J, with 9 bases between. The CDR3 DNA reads TGCGCCAGCGGGGAATCTACAGATACGCAGTATTTT. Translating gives CASGESTDTQYF.

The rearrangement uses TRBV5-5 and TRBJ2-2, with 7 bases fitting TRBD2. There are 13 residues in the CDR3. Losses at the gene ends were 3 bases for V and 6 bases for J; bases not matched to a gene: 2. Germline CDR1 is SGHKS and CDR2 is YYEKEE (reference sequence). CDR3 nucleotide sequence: TGTGCCAGCAGCTCCACTAGCGCCGGGGAGCTGTTTTTT. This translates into CASSSTSAGELFF.

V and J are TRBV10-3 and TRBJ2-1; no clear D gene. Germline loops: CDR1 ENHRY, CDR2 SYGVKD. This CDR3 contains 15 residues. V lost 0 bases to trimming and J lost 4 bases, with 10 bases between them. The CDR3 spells CAISESASLYNEQFF. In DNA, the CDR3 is TGTGCCATCAGTGAGTCGGCCAGCTTATACAATGAGCAGTTCTTC.